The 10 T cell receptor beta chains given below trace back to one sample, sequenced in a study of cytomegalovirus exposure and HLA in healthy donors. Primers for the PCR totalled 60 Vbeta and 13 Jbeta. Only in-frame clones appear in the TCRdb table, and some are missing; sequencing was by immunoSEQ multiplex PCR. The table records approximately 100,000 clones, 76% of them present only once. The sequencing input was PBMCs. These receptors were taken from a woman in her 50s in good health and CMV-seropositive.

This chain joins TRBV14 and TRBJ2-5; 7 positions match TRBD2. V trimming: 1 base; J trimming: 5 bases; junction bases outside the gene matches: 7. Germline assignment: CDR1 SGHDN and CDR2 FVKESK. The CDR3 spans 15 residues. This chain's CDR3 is CASSQVGLGWETQYF. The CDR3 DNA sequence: TGTGCCAGCAGCCAAGTCGGACTAGGATGGGAGACCCAGTACTTC.

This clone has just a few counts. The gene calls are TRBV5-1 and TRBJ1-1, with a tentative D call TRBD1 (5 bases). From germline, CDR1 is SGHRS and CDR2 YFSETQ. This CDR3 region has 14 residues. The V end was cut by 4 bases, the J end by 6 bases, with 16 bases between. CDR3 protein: CASSQKVDSSEAFF. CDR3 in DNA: TGCGCCAGCAGCCAAAAAGTCGACAGCTCTGAAGCTTTCTTT.

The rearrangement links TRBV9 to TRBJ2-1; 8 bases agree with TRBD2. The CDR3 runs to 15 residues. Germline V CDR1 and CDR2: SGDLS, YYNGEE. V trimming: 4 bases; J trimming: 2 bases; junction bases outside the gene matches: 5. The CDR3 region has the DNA TGTGCCAGCAGCATGACGGGGGGGCCCTACAATGAGCAGTTCTTC. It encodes CASSMTGGPYNEQFF.

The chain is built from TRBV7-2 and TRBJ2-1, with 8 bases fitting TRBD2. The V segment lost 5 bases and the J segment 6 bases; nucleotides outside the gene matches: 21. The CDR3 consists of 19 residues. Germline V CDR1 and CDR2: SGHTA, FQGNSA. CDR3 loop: CASSLQTLAGLPFFNEQFF. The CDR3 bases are TGTGCCAGCAGCCTGCAAACCCTAGCGGGTCTACCCTTTTTCAATGAGCAGTTCTTC.

The DNA of the CDR3 is TGCGCCAGCAGCCTGACTAGCCCTAGAACCGGGGAGCTGTTTTTT. This codes for CASSLTSPRTGELFF. This chain joins TRBV5-1 and TRBJ2-2; TRBD2 aligns across 7 bases. Germline V gene lookup returns CDR1 SGHRS and CDR2 YFSETQ. The V gene end was trimmed by 4 bases and the J gene end by 5 bases; junction bases not matched to a gene: 8. The CDR3 consists of 15 residues.

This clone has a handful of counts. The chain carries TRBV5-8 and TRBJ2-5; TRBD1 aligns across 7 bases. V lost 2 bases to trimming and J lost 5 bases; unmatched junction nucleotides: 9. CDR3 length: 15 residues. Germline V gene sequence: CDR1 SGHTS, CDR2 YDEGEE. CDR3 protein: CASSLGGTDTETQYF. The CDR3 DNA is TGTGCCAGCAGCTTAGGTGGGACAGATACCGAGACCCAGTACTTC.

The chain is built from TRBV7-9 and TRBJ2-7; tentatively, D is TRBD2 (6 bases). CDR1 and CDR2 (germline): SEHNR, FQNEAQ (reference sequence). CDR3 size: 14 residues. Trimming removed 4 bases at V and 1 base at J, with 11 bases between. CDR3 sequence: CASSSAGLSYEQYF. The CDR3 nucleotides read TGTGCCAGCAGCTCCGCGGGACTTTCCTACGAGCAGTACTTC.

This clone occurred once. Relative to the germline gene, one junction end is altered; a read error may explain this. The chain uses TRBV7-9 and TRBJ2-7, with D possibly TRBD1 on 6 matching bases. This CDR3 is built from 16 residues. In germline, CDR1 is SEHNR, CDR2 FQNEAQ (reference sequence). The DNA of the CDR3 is TGTTCCAGCAGCTTAGGGCTCACAGGGTATCTAAACGAGCAGTACTTC. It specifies CSSSLGLTGYLNEQYF.

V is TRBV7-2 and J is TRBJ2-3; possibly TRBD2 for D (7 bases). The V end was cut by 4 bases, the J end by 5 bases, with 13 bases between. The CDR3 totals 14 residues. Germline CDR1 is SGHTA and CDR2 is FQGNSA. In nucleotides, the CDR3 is TGTGCCAGCAGCTCCCAGAGGGGGGGAGATACGCAGTATTTT. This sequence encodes CASSSQRGGDTQYF.

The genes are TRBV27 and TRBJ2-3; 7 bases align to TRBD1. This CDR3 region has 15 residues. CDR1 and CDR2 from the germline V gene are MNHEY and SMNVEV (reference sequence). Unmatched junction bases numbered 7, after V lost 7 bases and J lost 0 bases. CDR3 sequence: CASKNRGHSTDTQYF. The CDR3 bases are TGTGCCAGCAAAAACAGGGGCCACAGCACAGATACGCAGTATTTT.